The 19 T cell receptor beta chains presented below share a single source sample, sequenced in a study of blood T cell repertoires in COVID-19. TCRdb keeps only in-frame clones here, not all; method: immunoSEQ multiplex PCR. The sample has roughly 140,000 clones; around four fifths are singletons. Sequencing was carried out using peripheral blood. These receptors were obtained from a woman aged 40 to 50 with active or convalescent COVID-19.

The chain has TRBV27 and TRBJ2-4; a weak D match, TRBD1 (6 bases). V dropped 3 bases and J dropped 7 bases, with 10 bases sitting between them. CDR1 and CDR2 (germline): MNHEY, SMNVEV (reference sequence). The length of the CDR3 is 13 residues. CDR3 sequence reads: CASSLWQGNIQYF. DNA for the CDR3: TGTGCCAGCAGTTTGTGGCAGGGGAACATTCAGTACTTC.

This rearrangement joins TRBV24-1 to TRBJ2-1; weak D call: TRBD2 (6 bases). This CDR3 contains 14 residues. Germline loops: CDR1 KGHDR, CDR2 SFDVKD. V lost 0 bases to trimming and J lost 8 bases, with 10 bases between them. CDR3 amino acids: CATSDLGWGDEQFF. The DNA for the CDR3 is TGTGCCACCAGTGATTTGGGGTGGGGGGATGAGCAGTTCTTC.

The chain couples TRBV3-1 (or the pseudogene TRBV3-2) to TRBJ1-4, with TRBD1 matching over 9 bases. The CDR3 is made up of 16 amino acids. The germline CDR1 and CDR2 sequences are LGHDT and YNNKEL (reference sequence). V lost 1 base to trimming and J lost 8 bases; unmatched junction nucleotides: 8. CDR3: CASSQVRGQGGEKLFF. The CDR3 DNA reads TGTGCCAGCAGCCAAGTCAGGGGACAGGGAGGAGAAAAACTGTTTTTT.

This clone was found once. This sequence joins TRBV27 and TRBJ2-7, with TRBD2 matching 7 bases. Germline-derived CDR1 and CDR2 are MNHEY and SMNVEV (reference sequence). V lost 2 bases and J lost 5; bases outside the gene matches: 12. CDR3 length: 16 residues. This CDR3 is CASSLSKPPLADEQYF. DNA for the CDR3: TGTGCCAGCAGTTTAAGTAAGCCCCCGCTAGCGGACGAGCAGTACTTC.

This chain connects TRBV5-1 to TRBJ2-7; TRBD1 is a possible D gene (5 bases). Germline V CDR1 and CDR2: SGHRS, YFSETQ. V lost 4 bases to trimming and J lost 8 bases, with 16 bases between them. This CDR3 is 13 amino acids long. CDR3 residues: CASSREDSFKQYF. The CDR3 DNA reads TGCGCCAGCAGCAGGGAAGACAGTTTCAAGCAGTACTTC.

V is TRBV5-1 and J is TRBJ2-1; 11 bases map to TRBD2. CDR1 SGHRS and CDR2 YFSETQ come from the germline V gene. The CDR3 contains 15 residues. V shed 0 bases, J shed 9 bases, and the junction held 5 bases outside the gene matches. In DNA form, the CDR3 reads TGCGCCAGCAGCTTGGCTAGCGGGGGGACTAGTGAGCAGTTCTTC. Protein product: CASSLASGGTSEQFF.

The DNA for the CDR3 is TGTGCCAGCAGTCCGGACAGGGGGAACTACAATGAGCAGTTCTTC. Translating gives CASSPDRGNYNEQFF. The V gene is TRBV11-3, the J gene TRBJ2-1; 10 nucleotides match TRBD1. The V and J ends lost 6 bases and 3 bases, in that order; junction bases with no gene match: 5. This CDR3 has 15 amino acids. CDR1 and CDR2 (germline): SGHNT, YENEEA.

This chain connects TRBV27 to TRBJ2-7, with 8 bases identical to TRBD2. V was clipped by 6 bases and J by 1 base; unmatched bases: 5. The length of the CDR3 is 14 residues. Germline V gene data show CDR1 as MNHEY and CDR2 as SMNVEV (reference sequence). The DNA of the CDR3 is TGTGCCAGCAGCCCAGTAGCGGGATCCTACGAGCAGTACTTC. Amino acid sequence: CASSPVAGSYEQYF.

The rearrangement joins TRBV6-5 to TRBJ1-1, with D uncertain. The germline gives CDR1 MNHEY, CDR2 SVGAGI. The CDR3 is 11 residues long. V gave up 0 bases and J gave up 12 bases, with 8 bases separating them. The CDR3 reads CASSYSRSTFF. The CDR3 DNA follows: TGTGCCAGCAGTTACTCGCGTAGTACTTTCTTT.

Turning to this clone: Additional DNA sequences in this sample encode the identical CDR3. The chain recombines TRBV5-1 with TRBJ1-4; TRBD1 aligns across 8 bases. The V gene's germline CDR1 is SGHRS and CDR2 YFSETQ. The CDR3 totals 13 residues. V lost 2 bases and J lost 7; bases outside the gene matches: 1. CDR3 sequence reads: CASSLGQGEKLFF. Here the CDR3 DNA reads TGCGCCAGCAGCTTAGGACAGGGTGAAAAACTGTTTTTT.

The rearrangement joins TRBV10-3 to TRBJ2-5; TRBD2 aligns across 8 bases. Germline CDR1 reads ENHRY; CDR2 reads SYGVKD. The CDR3 has 16 residues. The V segment lost 0 bases and the J segment 5 bases; nucleotides outside the gene matches: 8. The CDR3 sequence is CAISESEVAGRETQYF. CDR3 coding DNA: TGTGCCATCAGTGAGTCGGAAGTAGCGGGACGGGAGACCCAGTACTTC.

This sequence joins TRBV15 and TRBJ2-7, with a possible D match to TRBD1 (6 bases). This CDR3 is built from 14 residues. CDR1 is LNHNV and CDR2 is YYDKDF in the germline V gene (reference sequence). Trimming cost V 1 base and J 4 bases, with 11 bases left between them. The CDR3 nucleotides are TGTGCCACCAGCAGAGGCCAGGGGCCTTACGAGCAGTACTTC. This encodes CATSRGQGPYEQYF.

The V and J genes are TRBV10-1 and TRBJ2-1, with D possibly TRBD2 on 6 matching bases. The CDR3 length is 15 residues. The V end lost 4 bases, the J end lost 8 bases, and 18 bases lay between the germline ends. Germline V gene lookup returns CDR1 WNHNN and CDR2 SYGVQD (reference sequence). The CDR3 reads CASSALVGGIDEQFF. The DNA of the CDR3 is TGCGCCAGCAGTGCCCTAGTGGGCGGGATCGATGAGCAGTTCTTC.

This clone was counted only a few times. V usage is TRBV6-1 and J usage is TRBJ1-5, with no clear D. The CDR3 extends over 13 amino acids. Trimming stripped 3 bases from V and 4 bases from J, with 7 bases between. CDR1 is MNHNS and CDR2 is SASEGT in the germline V gene. Written as DNA, the CDR3 is TGTGCCAGCAGTGACAGACAAAATCAGCCCCAGCATTTT. As protein: CASSDRQNQPQHF.

V usage is TRBV24-1 and J usage is TRBJ1-1, with D possibly matching TRBD1 (5 bases). The CDR3 is made up of 15 amino acids. CDR1 KGHDR and CDR2 SFDVKD come from the germline V gene. Trimming left V 3 bases short and J 5 bases short, with 15 bases between. DNA of the CDR3: TGTGCCACCAGTGATGCCCGCGGGGGTCGAACTGAAGCTTTCTTT. It specifies CATSDARGGRTEAFF.

The chain uses TRBV9 and TRBJ2-5; 10 nucleotides match TRBD2. The CDR3 runs to 15 residues. Germline V lookup: CDR1 SGDLS, CDR2 YYNGEE. V shed 3 bases and J 4 bases; nucleotides not matched to a gene: 6. The CDR3 nucleotides are TGTGCCAGCAGCGCTAGCGGGAGCCCCCGAGAGACCCAGTACTTC. This sequence encodes CASSASGSPRETQYF.

The chain has TRBV9 and TRBJ1-5, with TRBD1 as a possible D gene (5 bases). Trimming removed 0 bases at V and 6 bases at J, with 13 bases between. The CDR3 covers 15 residues. Germline CDR1 reads SGDLS; CDR2 reads YYNGEE. CDR3 sequence reads: CASSVGEVRGQPQHF. The CDR3 DNA reads TGTGCCAGCAGCGTAGGTGAGGTTAGGGGTCAGCCCCAGCATTTT. Drawing the rest from reference TRBV9 and TRBJ1-5, the complete variable domain is DSGVTQTPKHLITATGQRVTLRCSPRSGDLSVYWYQQSLDQGLQFLIQYYNGEERAKGNILERFSAQQFPDLHSELNLSSLELGDSALYFCASSVGEVRGQPQHFGDGTRLSIL.

The genes are TRBV21-1 and TRBJ1-2; TRBD1 is taken as the D call from the table, unchecked against the DNA. TRBV21-1 is assigned pseudogene status. This CDR3 is built from 12 residues. CDR3 loop: CASSIQGSGYTF. The DNA of the CDR3 is TGTGCCAGCAGCATACAGGGGTCGGGCTACACCTTC.

The chain combines TRBV10-2 with TRBJ1-1, with 7 bases aligning to TRBD1. Germline CDR1 WSHSY, CDR2 SAAADI. The CDR3 runs to 13 residues. With 10 bases clipped from V and 0 bases from J, the junction kept 5 bases outside the gene matches. The CDR3 nucleotides read TGCGCCACCACAGGGGTGATGAACACTGAAGCTTTCTTT. Translating gives CATTGVMNTEAFF.